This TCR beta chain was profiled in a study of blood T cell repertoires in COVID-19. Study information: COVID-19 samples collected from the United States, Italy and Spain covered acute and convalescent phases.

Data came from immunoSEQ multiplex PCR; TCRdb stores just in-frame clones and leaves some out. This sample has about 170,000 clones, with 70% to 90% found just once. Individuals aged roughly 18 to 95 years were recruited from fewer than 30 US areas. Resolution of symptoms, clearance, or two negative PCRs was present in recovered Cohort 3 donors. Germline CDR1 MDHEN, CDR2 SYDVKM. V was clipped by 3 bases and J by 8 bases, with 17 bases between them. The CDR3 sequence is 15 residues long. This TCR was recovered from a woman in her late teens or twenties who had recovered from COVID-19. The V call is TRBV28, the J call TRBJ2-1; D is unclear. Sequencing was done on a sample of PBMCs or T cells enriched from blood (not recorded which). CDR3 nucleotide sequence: TGTGCCAGCAGTTTTATAATCCCCCCTGAGTATGAGCAGTTCTTC. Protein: CASSFIIPPEYEQFF.